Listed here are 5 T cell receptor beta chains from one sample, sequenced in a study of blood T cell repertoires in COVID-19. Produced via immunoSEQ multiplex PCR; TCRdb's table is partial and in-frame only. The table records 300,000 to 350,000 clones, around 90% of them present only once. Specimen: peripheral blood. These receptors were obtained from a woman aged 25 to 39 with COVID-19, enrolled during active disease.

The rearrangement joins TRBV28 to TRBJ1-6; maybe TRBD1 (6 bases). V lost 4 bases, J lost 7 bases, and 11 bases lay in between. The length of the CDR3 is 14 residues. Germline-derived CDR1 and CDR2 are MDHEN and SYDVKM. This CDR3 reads CASSSQGWNSPLHF. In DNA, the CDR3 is TGTGCCAGCAGTTCACAGGGTTGGAATTCACCCCTCCACTTT. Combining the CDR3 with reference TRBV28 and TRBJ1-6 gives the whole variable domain DVKVTQSSRYLVKRTGEKVFLECVQDMDHENMFWYRQDPGLGLRLIYFSYDVKMKEKGDIPEGYSVSREKKERFSLILESASTNQTSMYLCASSSQGWNSPLHFGNGTRLTVT.

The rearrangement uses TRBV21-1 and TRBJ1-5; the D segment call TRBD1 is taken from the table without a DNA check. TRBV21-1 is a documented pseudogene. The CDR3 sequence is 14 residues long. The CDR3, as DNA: TGTGCCGGATCTCAGGGAAGAAACAATCAGCCCCAGCATTTT. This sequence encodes CAGSQGRNNQPQHF.

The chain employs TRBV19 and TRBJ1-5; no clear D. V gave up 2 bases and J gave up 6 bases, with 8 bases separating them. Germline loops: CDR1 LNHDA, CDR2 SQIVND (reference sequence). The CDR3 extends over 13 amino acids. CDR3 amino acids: CASSIRRSQPQHF. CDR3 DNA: TGTGCCAGTAGTATACGGCGGTCTCAGCCCCAGCATTTT.

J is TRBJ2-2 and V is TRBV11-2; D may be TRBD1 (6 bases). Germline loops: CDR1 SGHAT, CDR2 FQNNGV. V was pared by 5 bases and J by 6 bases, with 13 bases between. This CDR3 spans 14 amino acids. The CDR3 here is CASSPLGTPGELFF. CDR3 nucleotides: TGTGCCAGCAGCCCCCTCGGGACACCCGGGGAGCTGTTTTTT.

CDR3 sequence: CATSRGARGDYGYTF. The CDR3 coding sequence is TGTGCCACCAGCAGAGGGGCCAGGGGGGACTATGGCTACACCTTC. This chain links TRBV15 with TRBJ1-2; 7 bases match TRBD1. This CDR3 region has 15 residues. V dropped 1 base and J dropped 3; count of bases not matched to a gene: 5. Per germline, CDR1 LNHNV and CDR2 YYDKDF (reference sequence).